This T cell receptor (beta chain) was identified in a study of blood T cell repertoires in COVID-19. The data were produced by immunoSEQ multiplex PCR, yet TCRdb's version contains in-frame clones alone and is incomplete. The sample comprises around 200,000 clones, 90% of which are singletons, and 0.62% rests with the top ten. This CDR3 is built from 16 residues. The germline V gene has CDR1 SGHDT and CDR2 YYEEEE. Trimming shortened V by 2 bases and J by 8 bases, and 21 bases separated the two germline ends. V is TRBV5-6 and J is TRBJ2-3, with D tentatively TRBD2 (5 bases). Sequenced material: peripheral blood. The source is a man between 45 and 60 years old with acute or convalescent COVID-19. DNA for the CDR3: TGTGCCAGCAGCTTTGGTGCGGGTTCCACCAAATCTACGCAGTATTTT. Its translation: CASSFGAGSTKSTQYF.